Given below is one TCR beta chain in context. No cognate antigen has been identified for it. It has no much larger one-base neighbor in the sample; base qualities were not kept. The sample originates from a study of T cell responses to AZD1222 COVID-19 vaccine (dated by TCRdb to 2020 to 2023). Regarding the study in general: AZD1222 recipients with second doses at about 4 weeks or about 12 weeks were pooled, because spike-specific TCR depth and breadth did not differ between schedules. TCR sequencing covered roughly 230 trial participants: 200 to 210 given two doses of AZD1222 and 26 given two doses of MenACWY control vaccine. Enrollment into the trials was organized by age into subgroups of 18-55, 56-69 and 70-plus years, and those subgroups contained approximately 160, 26 and 62 TCR-sequenced participants, respectively. On the study overall, not on this receptor specifically: Because no samples from the day 14 peak response were available, repertoires could be characterized only after the peak T cell response. Reportedly, close to half of the unique spike-specific TCRs recognized epitopes lying outside the regions that are mutated in the B.1.351 and B.1.1.7 variants. A significant rise in spike-specific TCR breadth and depth was observed after two AZD1222 doses relative to day 0 and relative to MenACWY recipients. Conclusions about previously exposed vaccinees are limited, since just five or six AZD1222 recipients were seropositive for SARS-CoV-2 at baseline. Participants were mostly white British, with more females than males. The authors suggested clonal diversity may have been underestimated. The 56-69-year group was small, and its depth increase did not reach significance, likely because of low power. The vaccine-associated CD4 TCRs covered the entire spike protein, and the dominant responses fell in regions 160-218 and 743-854.

The time point label corresponds to: baseline before first vaccination. Vaccinee samples came from UK trials COV001 and COV002, including a single-blind randomized controlled phase 2/3 trial of AZD1222 (ChAdOx1 nCoV-19) in healthy adults. For TCRbeta chain sequencing, PBMC samples were collected from trial participants at day 0 and at day 28 after the second dose. The CDR3 regions of human TCRbeta chains were analyzed by immunosequencing. Concerning the study's data processing: Repertoire TCRs were matched against a reference library of SARS-CoV-2-specific TCRs generated with the MIRA antigen-specificity platform. Breadth was defined as the fraction of unique TCRs that were SARS-CoV-2-associated. Depth was defined as the fraction of total T cells that were SARS-CoV-2-associated. Each spike-specific TCR was assigned to its reactive spike region and to a CD4 or CD8 class using the MIRA data. Log10-transformed breadth and depth values were compared by one-way ANOVA with Sidak's multiple comparisons tests. The immuneACCESS repertoire file appears here via TCRdb, limited to in-frame rearrangements. These files lack a portion of the clones; in checked studies, under half of the deficit traces to unresolved V genes, and the cause of the others is not known. From that table come the V and J calls and clone size; the DNA was used to work out D and trimming. The sample table shows about 140,000 clones, and 70% to 90% are seen once. The top ten constitute under 2% of the sample.

A distance of 15 bases separates the germline ends of V and J, which lose 5 bases and 4 bases respectively. The CDR3 runs 15 amino acids, cysteine and phenylalanine included. The kept DNA is CDR3 alone, 45 bases in frame from the first base. The germline V gene encodes CDR1 SGHAT and CDR2 FQNNGV. This TCR derives from an adult in good health. The chain employs TRBV11-2 and TRBJ1-3, with the D gene too uncertain to name. Sequencing was performed on peripheral blood, taken on day 0 of AZD1222 vaccination. The nucleotides read TGTGCCAGCAGCCGAGCGGGGAGCAGAGGAAACACCATATATTTT. Its product reads: CASSRAGSRGNTIYF.